Listed below are T cell receptor beta chains from one sample, sequenced in a study of T cells after somatic rescue of genetic block. Using immunoSEQ multiplex PCR, the repertoire was profiled, and TCRdb retains in-frame clones only, with some absent. In the table there are roughly 110,000 clones, about 90% of which are singletons. The specimen was peripheral blood mononuclear cells (PBMCs). The receptors were gathered from a woman under 30. Both conserved end residues are part of each CDR3. The D gene is left open where the match is weak. The size entry is marked missing in some rows and otherwise reads once, few, many or a size class.

DNA: TGTGCCAGCAGTTACTCAGGCGGGTCCTACGAGCAGTACTTC
CDR3: CASSYSGGSYEQYF
J: TRBJ2-7
length: 14
D: -
size: -
V: TRBV6-6

DNA: TGTGCCAGCAGCTTTTACCGGGACAGGGTTTTCTATGGCTACACCTTC
CDR3: CASSFYRDRVFYGYTF
J: TRBJ1-2
length: 16
D: TRBD1
size: -
V: TRBV11-2

DNA: TGTGCCAGCAGCCTCGGGCGGGGACCCAACTATGGCTACACCTTC
CDR3: CASSLGRGPNYGYTF
J: TRBJ1-2
length: 15
D: -
size: -
V: TRBV7-9

DNA: TGTGCCAGCAGCGTAGGTTTGGCAGGGCAAGGTGGAAACACCATATATTTT
CDR3: CASSVGLAGQGGNTIYF
J: TRBJ1-3
length: 17
D: -
size: -
V: TRBV9

DNA: TGTGCCAGCAGTGAGTACGAGCAGTACTTC
CDR3: CASSEYEQYF
J: TRBJ2-7
length: 10
D: -
size: -
V: TRBV2

DNA: TGTGCCAGCAGCGAGGGGACAGGGTACGAGCAGTACTTC
CDR3: CASSEGTGYEQYF
J: TRBJ2-7
length: 13
D: TRBD1
size: -
V: TRBV7-9

DNA: TGTGCCAGCAGCTTTCTGGCGGGGGCGGATACGCAGTATTTT
CDR3: CASSFLAGADTQYF
J: TRBJ2-3
length: 14
D: -
size: -
V: TRBV7-2

DNA: TGTGCCAGCAGCTTGGAACAGGGGGCGAACACCGGGGAGCTGTTTTTT
CDR3: CASSLEQGANTGELFF
J: TRBJ2-2
length: 16
D: TRBD1
size: -
V: TRBV5-6

DNA: TGTGCCTGGAGCCCCCTAGCGGGGTCCACAGATACGCAGTATTTT
CDR3: CAWSPLAGSTDTQYF
J: TRBJ2-3
length: 15
D: TRBD2
size: -
V: TRBV30

DNA: TGTGCCAGCAGCTACGGGGACAGGGCCCACGAGCAGTACTTC
CDR3: CASSYGDRAHEQYF
J: TRBJ2-7
length: 14
D: TRBD1
size: -
V: TRBV9

DNA: TGTGCCAGCAGCTTAGCGCTTCGGAGCTACGAGCAGTACTTC
CDR3: CASSLALRSYEQYF
J: TRBJ2-7
length: 14
D: -
size: -
V: TRBV7-6

DNA: TGTGCCAGCAGCCAGAGCGGGGGGGCCTCCAATGAGCAGTTCTTC
CDR3: CASSQSGGASNEQFF
J: TRBJ2-1
length: 15
D: TRBD2
size: -
V: TRBV7-9

DNA: TGTGCCAGCACCTACGGGACAGGGATTCGCTACACCTTC
CDR3: CASTYGTGIRYTF
J: TRBJ1-2
length: 13
D: TRBD1
size: -
V: TRBV6-5

DNA: TGCAGTGCTCCATCGAACACTGAAGCTTTCTTT
CDR3: CSAPSNTEAFF
J: TRBJ1-1
length: 11
D: -
size: -
V: TRBV20-1

DNA: TGTGCCAGCAGCTCGCTGGAGCGGGGGACCTACGAGCAGTACTTC
CDR3: CASSSLERGTYEQYF
J: TRBJ2-7
length: 15
D: TRBD2
size: once
V: TRBV5-6

DNA: TGTGCCTCTTTAGCGGGATCCTACGAGCAGTACTTC
CDR3: CASLAGSYEQYF
J: TRBJ2-7
length: 12
D: TRBD2
size: -
V: TRBV30

DNA: TGCGCCAGCAGTGAGTCGACTCGGGGAGGGGGAGGCTACGAGCAGTACTTC
CDR3: CASSESTRGGGGYEQYF
J: TRBJ2-7
length: 17
D: -
size: -
V: TRBV10-2

DNA: TGTGCCAGCAGCTCTTACAGGGGTTTGGCGTCCGCAGATACGCAGTATTTT
CDR3: CASSSYRGLASADTQYF
J: TRBJ2-3
length: 17
D: TRBD1
size: -
V: TRBV7-2

DNA: TGTGCCAGCAGTGCCTTGGGCTTGACAGGGCCCTATGGCTACACCTTC
CDR3: CASSALGLTGPYGYTF
J: TRBJ1-2
length: 16
D: TRBD1
size: -
V: TRBV6-1

DNA: TGTGCCAGTAGTGCGACAGTGAACACTGAAGCTTTCTTT
CDR3: CASSATVNTEAFF
J: TRBJ1-1
length: 13
D: -
size: -
V: TRBV19

DNA: TGTGCCAGCAGCCCGAAAGGGGGGGGAGATCAGCCCCAGCATTTT
CDR3: CASSPKGGGDQPQHF
J: TRBJ1-5
length: 15
D: -
size: -
V: TRBV27

DNA: TGTGCCAGCAGCATGGACAGGAACACTGAAGCTTTCTTT
CDR3: CASSMDRNTEAFF
J: TRBJ1-1
length: 13
D: -
size: once
V: TRBV7-7

DNA: TGTGCCAGCAGCGCTCGGGACCTGCAAGAGACCCAGTACTTC
CDR3: CASSARDLQETQYF
J: TRBJ2-5
length: 14
D: -
size: -
V: TRBV9

DNA: TGCGCCAGCAGCTTAACCCCGACAGGGGAAAAACTGTTTTTT
CDR3: CASSLTPTGEKLFF
J: TRBJ1-4
length: 14
D: TRBD1
size: -
V: TRBV5-1

DNA: TGTGCCAGCAGGGGATTTGGACAGCCCCAGCATTTT
CDR3: CASRGFGQPQHF
J: TRBJ1-5
length: 12
D: -
size: few
V: TRBV6-1

DNA: TGTGCCAGCAGCCAAGAGACTAGCGGGGGTGCGAACACCGGGGAGCTGTTTTTT
CDR3: CASSQETSGGANTGELFF
J: TRBJ2-2
length: 18
D: TRBD2
size: -
V: TRBV4-2

DNA: TGTGCCAGCTCACCACAGGGGTTGGCTGAAGCTTTCTTT
CDR3: CASSPQGLAEAFF
J: TRBJ1-1
length: 13
D: -
size: -
V: TRBV18

DNA: TGTGCCAGCAGCTTAGCCACCGGGGACACCGGAGAGCTGTTTTTT
CDR3: CASSLATGDTGELFF
J: TRBJ2-2
length: 15
D: -
size: -
V: TRBV7-9

DNA: TGTGCCAGCAGCTTGTACACCCCCCCTGGAAACACCATATATTTT
CDR3: CASSLYTPPGNTIYF
J: TRBJ1-3
length: 15
D: -
size: -
V: TRBV5-4

DNA: TGTGCCAGCAGTGATTCCATTACAGGGGGCGCGAGGGGCTACACCTTC
CDR3: CASSDSITGGARGYTF
J: TRBJ1-2
length: 16
D: TRBD1
size: -
V: TRBV2

DNA: TGTGCCATCGCTAGGAGAGGAAACACCGGGGAGCTGTTTTTT
CDR3: CAIARRGNTGELFF
J: TRBJ2-2
length: 14
D: -
size: -
V: TRBV6-1

DNA: TGTGCCAGCAGGGGGGACAGGGGTATCACCGGGGAGCTGTTTTTT
CDR3: CASRGDRGITGELFF
J: TRBJ2-2
length: 15
D: TRBD1
size: -
V: TRBV2

DNA: TGCGCCAGCGCCACCGGGCCCCCCGACTGGGCCTCCGGCTACACCTTC
CDR3: CASATGPPDWASGYTF
J: TRBJ1-2
length: 16
D: -
size: few
V: TRBV10-2

DNA: TGTGCCAGCAGTTTCACGGGTAGCAATCAGCCCCAGCATTTT
CDR3: CASSFTGSNQPQHF
J: TRBJ1-5
length: 14
D: -
size: -
V: TRBV27

DNA: TGTGCCAGCTCACCACTGGGAACTACCCCTAGCACAGATACGCAGTATTTT
CDR3: CASSPLGTTPSTDTQYF
J: TRBJ2-3
length: 17
D: -
size: once
V: TRBV18

DNA: TGTGCCAGCAGTCGTCATTATGGAGGGAATAAAGGTGGCTACACCTTC
CDR3: CASSRHYGGNKGGYTF
J: TRBJ1-2
length: 16
D: -
size: -
V: TRBV14

DNA: TGTGCCAGCAGTCCCAGCCCCATGACTAGAATCCCCGGGGAGCTGTTTTTT
CDR3: CASSPSPMTRIPGELFF
J: TRBJ2-2
length: 17
D: -
size: -
V: TRBV27

DNA: TGCGCCAGCACCCGTCGGGACAGGGGGCGCGGGAACACTGAAGCTTTCTTT
CDR3: CASTRRDRGRGNTEAFF
J: TRBJ1-1
length: 17
D: TRBD1
size: -
V: TRBV5-1

DNA: TGTGCCAGCAGCTTAGATTCGGGGGGGCAAGAGACCCAGTACTTC
CDR3: CASSLDSGGQETQYF
J: TRBJ2-5
length: 15
D: TRBD2
size: -
V: TRBV11-2

DNA: TGTGCCTGGAGTAGGACACCTTACCAAGAGACCCAGTACTTC
CDR3: CAWSRTPYQETQYF
J: TRBJ2-5
length: 14
D: -
size: -
V: TRBV30

DNA: TGTGCCTGGAGTACTGGTGGGGTCGGTGAAAAACTGTTTTTT
CDR3: CAWSTGGVGEKLFF
J: TRBJ1-4
length: 14
D: -
size: -
V: TRBV30

DNA: TGTGCCAGTAGTCCCGGACCGCGGGACGAGCAGTACTTC
CDR3: CASSPGPRDEQYF
J: TRBJ2-7
length: 13
D: -
size: -
V: TRBV19

DNA: TGTGCCAGCAGCTCTTTGGGAATTCTGGACACAGATACGCAGTATTTT
CDR3: CASSSLGILDTDTQYF
J: TRBJ2-3
length: 16
D: -
size: once
V: TRBV9

DNA: TGCGCCAGCAGCTCGGAGGCGAACACTGAAGCTTTCTTT
CDR3: CASSSEANTEAFF
J: TRBJ1-1
length: 13
D: -
size: -
V: TRBV5-1

DNA: TGTGCCAGCAGTTTGGGACAGGCTGATACGCAGTATTTT
CDR3: CASSLGQADTQYF
J: TRBJ2-3
length: 13
D: TRBD1
size: few
V: TRBV27

DNA: TGTGCCAGCATTCCCCTGGGGACAGGGGGTCACACTGAAGCTTTCTTT
CDR3: CASIPLGTGGHTEAFF
J: TRBJ1-1
length: 16
D: TRBD1
size: -
V: TRBV7-9

DNA: TGTGCCAGCCGGCTAGGGAGAGGCTCCTACGAGCAGTACTTC
CDR3: CASRLGRGSYEQYF
J: TRBJ2-7
length: 14
D: -
size: few
V: TRBV6-5

DNA: TGTGCCAGCAGCCCCGGGACAGGGGTCGATGGGTACGAGCAGTACTTC
CDR3: CASSPGTGVDGYEQYF
J: TRBJ2-7
length: 16
D: TRBD1
size: -
V: TRBV11-3

DNA: TGCAGTGCTAGAGATGGCTACACCTTC
CDR3: CSARDGYTF
J: TRBJ1-2
length: 9
D: -
size: -
V: TRBV20-1

DNA: TGTGCCAGTAGTATCGATCCAGGGTCGGCAAACACCATATATTTT
CDR3: CASSIDPGSANTIYF
J: TRBJ1-3
length: 15
D: -
size: -
V: TRBV19

DNA: TGTGCCAGCAGCCCCGCCAGCTACGAGCAGTACTTC
CDR3: CASSPASYEQYF
J: TRBJ2-7
length: 12
D: -
size: -
V: TRBV28

DNA: TGTGCCAGCACATACGGGGGGGCCAGTCAGCCCCAGCATTTT
CDR3: CASTYGGASQPQHF
J: TRBJ1-5
length: 14
D: -
size: -
V: TRBV6-6

DNA: TGCGCCAGCAGCCAGGGGAGTCAGGGGTTCTCACCCCTCCACTTT
CDR3: CASSQGSQGFSPLHF
J: TRBJ1-6
length: 15
D: -
size: -
V: TRBV4-3

DNA: TGCGCCAGCAGCCGGGTTTTTAGCAATCAGCCCCAGCATTTT
CDR3: CASSRVFSNQPQHF
J: TRBJ1-5
length: 14
D: -
size: -
V: TRBV4-1

DNA: TGCGCCAGTTCTTTGGGCGCGGGCAATCAGCCCCAGCATTTT
CDR3: CASSLGAGNQPQHF
J: TRBJ1-5
length: 14
D: -
size: -
V: TRBV5-1

DNA: TGTGCCAGCAGGGCTCGAGAGACCCAGTACTTC
CDR3: CASRARETQYF
J: TRBJ2-5
length: 11
D: -
size: -
V: TRBV6-4

DNA: TGTGCCAGCAGCCCGATGACAGGAATTAATGAAAAACTGTTTTTT
CDR3: CASSPMTGINEKLFF
J: TRBJ1-4
length: 15
D: -
size: -
V: TRBV9

DNA: TGTGCCAGTAGGCATCGAGATGAGCCCCAGCATTTT
CDR3: CASRHRDEPQHF
J: TRBJ1-5
length: 12
D: -
size: few
V: TRBV19

DNA: TGTGCCTGGAGTGGGGACAGGGTCTACAATGAGCAGTTCTTC
CDR3: CAWSGDRVYNEQFF
J: TRBJ2-1
length: 14
D: TRBD1
size: -
V: TRBV30